The present T cell receptor (beta chain) was sequenced within a study of post-analysis software for immune sequencing data. The CDR3 runs 13 residues. CDR1 MNHEY and CDR2 SMNVEV come from the germline V gene (reference sequence). As concerns this clonotype: Antigen unknown. Mismatch with germline at one junction end may stem from a read error.

Unique molecular identifiers were built into the TCR beta cDNA libraries. Between about 1 and 11 million T cells gave rise to about 450,000 cDNA molecules. TCRdb re-analysed the PCR reads in MiXCR, keeping a single row per CDR3 protein. Among hundreds of thousands of distinct CDR3 sequences listed, roughly 27% were seen once. Study outcomes and limitations: Multiple sclerosis patients had significantly lower normalized Chao1 diversity than controls. There were a few TRBV segments more frequent in patients than controls, and TRBV5-6, TRBV5-1 and TRBV20-1 were among them. F measure grouped same-batch samples tightly together.

The clonotype originates from a girl between 10 and 17 years old with multiple sclerosis. The chain carries TRBV27 and TRBJ1-6; a possible D gene is TRBD1 (5 bases). Sequencing input: blood. The CDR3 sequence is CASGFGANSPLHF. The DNA for the CDR3 is TGTGCCAGCGGTTTTGGGGCGAATTCACCCCTCCACTTT.